These T cell receptor beta chains were read from a single sample in a study of blood T cell repertoires in COVID-19. The assay was immunoSEQ multiplex PCR, and TCRdb's table has in-frame clones only and misses some. Of roughly 100,000 clones listed, 85% to 90% are singletons. Sequencing input: peripheral blood. The source is a human donor in a cohort sampled during active COVID-19. The CDR3 runs from the conserved cysteine through the conserved F or W. Each record gives: clone size, J gene, V gene, D gene, CDR3 protein, CDR3 DNA. D genes are given only for firm matches. Clone size is given for some rows only: seen once, a few or many times, or a class if the clone is expanded.

>.|TRBJ2-6|TRBV6-5|.
CASGVRGSGANVLTF
TGTGCCAGCGGGGTGCGGGGCTCTGGGGCCAACGTCCTGACTTTC
>once|TRBJ2-2|TRBV5-4|.
CASSLELASGELFF
TGTGCCAGCAGCTTGGAACTAGCCTCCGGGGAGCTGTTTTTT
>.|TRBJ2-2|TRBV28|TRBD2
CASKSLGLAGAGELFF
TGTGCCAGCAAGTCCCTCGGACTAGCGGGAGCCGGGGAGCTGTTTTTT
>once|TRBJ2-5|TRBV7-2|.
CASSFSETQYF
TGTGCCAGCAGCTTTAGTGAGACCCAGTACTTC
>few|TRBJ2-7|TRBV1|.
CTSSHRGFGTSGQLCPSSYEQYF
TGCACCAGCAGCCACCGGGGATTTGGGACTAGCGGGCAACTCTGCCCTAGCTCCTACGAGCAGTACTTC
>.|TRBJ1-2|TRBV4-3|.
CASSQDEAGVGYTF
TGCGCCAGCAGCCAAGATGAGGCAGGGGTAGGCTACACCTTC
>.|TRBJ2-1|TRBV9|.
CASSPGPGGTNEQFF
TGTGCCAGCAGCCCCGGGCCAGGAGGCACGAATGAGCAGTTCTTC
>.|TRBJ1-1|TRBV9|TRBD1
CASSVGGQGDTEAFF
TGTGCCAGCAGCGTAGGGGGACAGGGGGACACTGAAGCTTTCTTT
>.|TRBJ1-2|TRBV28|.
CASSISPLEDGYTF
TGTGCCAGCAGTATCTCTCCCCTAGAGGATGGCTACACCTTC
>.|TRBJ2-2|TRBV7-2|TRBD1
CASSLDGQGAGELFF
TGTGCCAGCAGCTTAGACGGACAGGGGGCCGGGGAGCTGTTTTTT
>.|TRBJ1-6|TRBV28|.
CASIGGGNSPLHF
TGTGCCAGCATCGGGGGGGGGAATTCACCCCTCCACTTT
>.|TRBJ2-2|TRBV7-8|.
CASSGARTAGELFF
TGTGCCAGCAGCGGAGCGCGTACCGCCGGGGAGCTGTTTTTT
>.|TRBJ2-3|TRBV27|TRBD1
CASSTRQGSTDTQYF
TGTGCCAGCAGTACCCGACAGGGGAGCACAGATACGCAGTATTTT
>.|TRBJ2-7|TRBV24-1|.
CAFLPGDSYEQYF
TGTGCCTTTCTCCCGGGGGACTCCTACGAGCAGTACTTC
>.|TRBJ2-7|TRBV29-1|TRBD2
CSAGGGRGYEQYF
TGCAGCGCCGGGGGGGGGCGCGGATACGAGCAGTACTTC
>.|TRBJ1-6|TRBV5-5|.
CASSLAGGGAPLHF
TGTGCCAGCAGCTTGGCTGGGGGGGGCGCACCCCTCCACTTT
>once|TRBJ1-4|TRBV7-6|TRBD1
CASSIERGLNEKLFF
TGTGCCAGCAGCATAGAAAGGGGGCTTAATGAAAAACTGTTTTTT
>.|TRBJ2-5|TRBV7-2|TRBD1
CASLRGQGLFGRETQYF
TGTGCCAGCTTGAGGGGACAGGGGTTGTTTGGGCGAGAGACCCAGTACTTC
>.|TRBJ1-2|TRBV5-1|TRBD1
CASSLSRGPGGYTF
TGCGCCAGCAGCCTAAGCAGGGGGCCTGGTGGCTACACCTTC
>.|TRBJ1-4|TRBV25-1|TRBD1
CASSAQPGQGARELFF
TGTGCCAGCAGTGCACAACCGGGACAGGGGGCGAGGGAACTGTTTTTT
>.|TRBJ2-3|TRBV19|TRBD2
CASSRGGGTDTQYF
TGTGCCAGTAGTAGGGGGGGTGGCACAGATACGCAGTATTTT
>few|TRBJ2-5|TRBV29-1|TRBD1
CSSGRGQWETQYF
TGCAGCTCCGGAAGGGGGCAATGGGAGACCCAGTACTTC
>.|TRBJ2-7|TRBV14|.
CASSQAYEQYF
TGTGCCAGCAGCCAAGCTTACGAGCAGTACTTC
>.|TRBJ1-5|TRBV27|.
CASSSGTSSRQPQHF
TGTGCCAGCAGTAGCGGGACAAGTAGTCGTCAGCCCCAGCATTTT
>.|TRBJ2-7|TRBV7-6|.
CASSPRPSVSETYEQYF
TGTGCCAGCAGCCCTAGGCCCTCGGTTAGCGAGACCTACGAGCAGTACTTC
>once|TRBJ2-6|TRBV4-3|.
CASSFSQEGGSGANVLTF
TGCGCCAGCAGCTTTTCACAGGAAGGGGGCTCTGGGGCCAACGTCCTGACTTTC
>.|TRBJ1-2|TRBV7-9|.
CASSPSGGGLRGYGYTF
TGTGCCAGCAGCCCAAGTGGGGGTGGACTGCGGGGCTATGGCTACACCTTC
>.|TRBJ2-3|TRBV11-2|TRBD2
CASSFSSGGTDTQYF
TGTGCCAGCAGCTTTTCTAGCGGGGGCACAGATACGCAGTATTTT
>.|TRBJ2-7|TRBV5-5|.
CASSLGASLPYEQYF
TGTGCCAGCAGCTTGGGGGCGTCCTTGCCCTACGAGCAGTACTTC
>.|TRBJ1-3|TRBV28|.
CASSSNIGTNSGNTIYF
TGTGCCAGCAGTTCAAATATCGGGACAAACTCTGGAAACACCATATATTTT
>.|TRBJ2-7|TRBV6-5|.
CASSSRFEQYF
TGTGCCAGCAGTTCGAGGTTCGAGCAGTACTTC
>.|TRBJ1-5|TRBV28|TRBD1
CASSLVGGQGINQPQHF
TGTGCCAGCAGTTTGGTTGGGGGACAGGGGATCAATCAGCCCCAGCATTTT
>.|TRBJ2-7|TRBV10-3|.
CAITSRQDYEQYF
TGTGCCATCACTTCCCGACAGGACTACGAGCAGTACTTC
>few|TRBJ1-1|TRBV4-1|.
CASSQSRGGNTEAFF
TGCGCCAGCAGCCAATCCCGGGGAGGTAACACTGAAGCTTTCTTT
>.|TRBJ2-5|TRBV4-1|.
CASSLLLGDQETQYF
TGCGCCAGCAGCCTTCTACTAGGAGACCAAGAGACCCAGTACTTC
>.|TRBJ2-3|TRBV2|.
CASSEAGYTTDTQYF
TGTGCCAGCAGTGAGGCGGGCTACACCACAGATACGCAGTATTTT
>few|TRBJ2-7|TRBV2|.
CASSIQGRDYEQYF
TGTGCCAGCAGCATACAGGGGCGGGACTACGAGCAGTACTTC
>few|TRBJ2-7|TRBV21-1|.
CAHSATGTGGGQYF
TGTGCCCACTCCGCAACCGGGACAGGGGGCGGGCAGTACTTC
>.|TRBJ1-1|TRBV27|.
CASKTGGIVNTEAFF
TGTGCCAGCAAGACGGGGGGGATTGTGAACACTGAAGCTTTCTTT
>.|TRBJ1-3|TRBV7-8|.
CASSLGSPGSGNTIYF
TGTGCCAGCAGCTTAGGGTCCCCGGGGTCTGGAAACACCATATATTTT
>.|TRBJ1-1|TRBV6-4|.
CASSERIVVGGTEAFF
TGTGCCAGCAGTGAAAGAATTGTAGTGGGGGGCACTGAAGCTTTCTTT